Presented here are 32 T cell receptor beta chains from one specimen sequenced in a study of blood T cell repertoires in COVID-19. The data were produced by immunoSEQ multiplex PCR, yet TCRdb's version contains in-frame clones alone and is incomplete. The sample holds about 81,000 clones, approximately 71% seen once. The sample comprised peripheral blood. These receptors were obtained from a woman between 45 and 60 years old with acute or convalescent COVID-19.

The CDR3 DNA sequence: TGTGCCAGCTCACGAACGACAGAGAACACTGAAGCTTTCTTT. This sequence encodes CASSRTTENTEAFF. The chain is built from TRBV18 and TRBJ1-1; a possible D gene is TRBD1 (5 bases). Germline V lookup: CDR1 KGHSH, CDR2 LQKENI. This CDR3 is built from 14 residues. Trimming removed 4 bases from V and 1 base from J, with 10 bases in between.

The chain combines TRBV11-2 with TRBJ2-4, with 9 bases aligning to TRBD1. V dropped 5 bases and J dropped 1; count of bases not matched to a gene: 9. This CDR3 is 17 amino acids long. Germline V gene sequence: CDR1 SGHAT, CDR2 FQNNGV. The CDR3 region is CASSPNRGLSAKNIQYF. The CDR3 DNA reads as TGTGCCAGCAGCCCCAACAGGGGGCTTTCGGCCAAAAACATTCAGTACTTC. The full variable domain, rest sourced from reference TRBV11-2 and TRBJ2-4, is EAGVAQSPRYKIIEKRQSVAFWCNPISGHATLYWYQQILGQGPKLLIQFQNNGVVDDSQLPKDRFSAERLKGVDSTLKIQPAKLEDSAVYLCASSPNRGLSAKNIQYFGAGTRLSVL.

The DNA for the CDR3 is TGTGCCAGCAGCAACCGCCCCGGGAGCACTGAAGCTTTCTTT. This translates into CASSNRPGSTEAFF. The gene calls are TRBV9 and TRBJ1-1; D not certain. Trimming removed 4 bases at V and 4 bases at J, with 14 bases between. The V gene's germline CDR1 is SGDLS and CDR2 YYNGEE. The CDR3 runs to 14 residues.

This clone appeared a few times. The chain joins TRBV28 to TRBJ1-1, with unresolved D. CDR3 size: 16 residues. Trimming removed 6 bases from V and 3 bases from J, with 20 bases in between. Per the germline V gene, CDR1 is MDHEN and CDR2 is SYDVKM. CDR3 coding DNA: TGTGCCAGCAGCCACCCAGACCTGCTGCGGGACACTGAAGCTTTCTTT. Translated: CASSHPDLLRDTEAFF.

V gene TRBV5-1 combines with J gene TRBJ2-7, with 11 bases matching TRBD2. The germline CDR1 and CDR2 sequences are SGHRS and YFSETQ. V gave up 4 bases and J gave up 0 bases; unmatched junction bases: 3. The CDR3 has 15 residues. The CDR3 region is CASSLAGGNSYEQYF. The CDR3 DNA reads TGCGCCAGCAGCCTAGCGGGGGGAAACTCCTACGAGCAGTACTTC. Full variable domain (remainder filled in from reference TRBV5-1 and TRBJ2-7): KAGVTQTPRYLIKTRGQQVTLSCSPISGHRSVSWYQQTPGQGLQFLFEYFSETQRNKGNFPGRFSGRQFSNSRSEMNVSTLELGDSALYLCASSLAGGNSYEQYFGPGTRLTVT.

The CDR3 DNA is TGTGCCAGCAGCCCCCTTTCGGATCAGCCCCAGCATTTT. Its protein is CASSPLSDQPQHF. V gene TRBV7-8 combines with J gene TRBJ1-5; D is uncertain. The V end lost 5 bases, the J end lost 5 bases, and 10 bases lay between the germline ends. This CDR3 is 13 amino acids long. Germline V gene sequence: CDR1 SGHVS, CDR2 FQNEAQ.

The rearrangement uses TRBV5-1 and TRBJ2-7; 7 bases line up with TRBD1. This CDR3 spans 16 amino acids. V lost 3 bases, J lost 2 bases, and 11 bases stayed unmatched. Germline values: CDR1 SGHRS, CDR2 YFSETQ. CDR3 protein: CASSSQPGQFAYEQYF. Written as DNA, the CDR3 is TGCGCCAGCAGCTCCCAACCGGGACAGTTCGCCTACGAGCAGTACTTC.

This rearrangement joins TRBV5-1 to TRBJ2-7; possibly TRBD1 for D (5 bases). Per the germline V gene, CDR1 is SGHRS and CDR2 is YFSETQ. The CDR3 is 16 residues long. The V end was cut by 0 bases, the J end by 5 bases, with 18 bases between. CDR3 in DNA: TGCGCCAGCAGCTTGGATAATCGAGCAGGGTTCAACGAGCAGTACTTC. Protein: CASSLDNRAGFNEQYF.

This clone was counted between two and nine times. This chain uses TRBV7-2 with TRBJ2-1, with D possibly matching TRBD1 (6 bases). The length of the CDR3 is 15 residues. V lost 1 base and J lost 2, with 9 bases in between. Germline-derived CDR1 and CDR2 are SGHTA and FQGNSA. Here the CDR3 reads CASSLDRVAYNEQFF. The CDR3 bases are TGTGCCAGCAGCTTAGACAGGGTGGCCTACAATGAGCAGTTCTTC.

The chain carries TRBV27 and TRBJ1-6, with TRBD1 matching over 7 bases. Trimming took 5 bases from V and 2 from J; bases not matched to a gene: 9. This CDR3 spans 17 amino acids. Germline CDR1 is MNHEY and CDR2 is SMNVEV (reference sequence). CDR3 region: CASSGPQGGTYNSPLHF. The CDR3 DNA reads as TGTGCCAGCAGTGGACCTCAGGGGGGCACCTATAATTCACCCCTCCACTTT.

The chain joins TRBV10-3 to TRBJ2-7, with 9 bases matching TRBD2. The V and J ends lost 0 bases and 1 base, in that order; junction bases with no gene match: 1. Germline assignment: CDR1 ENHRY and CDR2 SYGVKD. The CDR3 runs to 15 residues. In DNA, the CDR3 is TGTGCCATCAGTGAGTCCAGCGGGGGGTCCTACGAGCAGTACTTC. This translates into CAISESSGGSYEQYF.

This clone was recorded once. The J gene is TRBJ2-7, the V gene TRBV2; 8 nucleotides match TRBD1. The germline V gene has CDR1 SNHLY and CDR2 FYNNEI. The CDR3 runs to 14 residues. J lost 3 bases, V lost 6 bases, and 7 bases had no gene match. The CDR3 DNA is TGTGCCAGCAGCCTCGACAGGGGCAACTACGAGCAGTACTTC. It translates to CASSLDRGNYEQYF.

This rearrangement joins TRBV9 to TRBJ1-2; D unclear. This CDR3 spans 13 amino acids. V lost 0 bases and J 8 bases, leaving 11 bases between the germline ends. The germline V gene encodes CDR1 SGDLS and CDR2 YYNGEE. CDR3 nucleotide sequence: TGTGCCAGCAGCGTAGGACCAGCGAGAGGCTACACCTTC. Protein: CASSVGPARGYTF. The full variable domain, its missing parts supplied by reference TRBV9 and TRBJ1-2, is DSGVTQTPKHLITATGQRVTLRCSPRSGDLSVYWYQQSLDQGLQFLIQYYNGEERAKGNILERFSAQQFPDLHSELNLSSLELGDSALYFCASSVGPARGYTFGSGTRLTVV.

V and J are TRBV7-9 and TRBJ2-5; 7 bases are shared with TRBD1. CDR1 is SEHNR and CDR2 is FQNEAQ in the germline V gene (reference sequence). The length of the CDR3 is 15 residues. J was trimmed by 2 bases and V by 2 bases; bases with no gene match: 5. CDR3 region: CASSLRTGAQETQYF. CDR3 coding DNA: TGTGCCAGCAGCTTAAGGACAGGCGCTCAAGAGACCCAGTACTTC.

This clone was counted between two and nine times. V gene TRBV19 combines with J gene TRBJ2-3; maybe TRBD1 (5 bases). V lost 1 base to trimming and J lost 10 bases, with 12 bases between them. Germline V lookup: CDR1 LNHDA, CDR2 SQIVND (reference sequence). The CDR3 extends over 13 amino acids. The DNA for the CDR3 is TGTGCCAGTAGTATAGGGGGCCCGGATTCGCAGTATTTT. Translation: CASSIGGPDSQYF.

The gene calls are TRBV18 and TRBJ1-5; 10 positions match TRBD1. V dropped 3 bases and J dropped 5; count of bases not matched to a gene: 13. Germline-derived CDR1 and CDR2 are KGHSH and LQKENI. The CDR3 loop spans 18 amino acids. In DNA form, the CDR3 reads TGTGCCAGCTCACCGTCTTATTCGGGACAGGGGATCGATCAGCCCCAGCATTTT. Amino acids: CASSPSYSGQGIDQPQHF.

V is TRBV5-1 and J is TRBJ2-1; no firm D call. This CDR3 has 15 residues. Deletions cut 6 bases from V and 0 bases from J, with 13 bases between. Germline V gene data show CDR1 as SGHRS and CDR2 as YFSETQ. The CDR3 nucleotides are TGCGCCAGCATGGAATACAGCAGCTCCTACAATGAGCAGTTCTTC. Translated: CASMEYSSSYNEQFF.

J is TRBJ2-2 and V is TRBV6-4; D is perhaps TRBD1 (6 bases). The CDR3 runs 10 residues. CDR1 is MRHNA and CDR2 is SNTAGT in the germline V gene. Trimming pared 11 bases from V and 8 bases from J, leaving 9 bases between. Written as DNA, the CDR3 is TGTGCCGGGGGCAAAGGGGAGCTGTTTTTT. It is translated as CAGGKGELFF.

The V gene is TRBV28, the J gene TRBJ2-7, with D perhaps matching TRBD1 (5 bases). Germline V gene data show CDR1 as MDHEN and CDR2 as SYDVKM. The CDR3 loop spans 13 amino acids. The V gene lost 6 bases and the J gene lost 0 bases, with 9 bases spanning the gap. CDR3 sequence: CASRVDISYEQYF. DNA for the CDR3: TGTGCCAGCAGGGTGGACATCTCCTACGAGCAGTACTTC.

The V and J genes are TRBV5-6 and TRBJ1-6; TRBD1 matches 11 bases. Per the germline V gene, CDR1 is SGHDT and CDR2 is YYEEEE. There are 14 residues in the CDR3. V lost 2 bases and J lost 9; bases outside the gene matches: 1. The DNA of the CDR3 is TGTGCCAGCAGCTTCGGGACAGGGGGTTCACCCCTCCACTTT. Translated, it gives CASSFGTGGSPLHF.

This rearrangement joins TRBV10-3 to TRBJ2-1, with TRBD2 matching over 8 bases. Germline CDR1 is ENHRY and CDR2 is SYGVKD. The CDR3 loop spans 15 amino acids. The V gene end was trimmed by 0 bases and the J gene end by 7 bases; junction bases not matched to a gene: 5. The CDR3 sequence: CAISESGTRGNEQFF. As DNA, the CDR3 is TGTGCCATCAGTGAGTCCGGGACTAGAGGGAATGAGCAGTTCTTC.

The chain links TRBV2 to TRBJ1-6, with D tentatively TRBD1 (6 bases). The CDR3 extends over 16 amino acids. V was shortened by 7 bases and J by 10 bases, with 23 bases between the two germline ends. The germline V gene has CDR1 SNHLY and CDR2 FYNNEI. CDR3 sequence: CASNLNPAGGLSPLHF. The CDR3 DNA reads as TGTGCCAGCAACCTCAACCCGGCGGGGGGGCTCTCACCCCTCCACTTT. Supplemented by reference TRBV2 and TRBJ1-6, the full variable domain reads EPEVTQTPSHQVTQMGQEVILRCVPISNHLYFYWYRQILGQKVEFLVSFYNNEISEKSEIFDDQFSVERPDGSNFTLKIRSTKLEDSAMYFCASNLNPAGGLSPLHFGNGTRLTVT.

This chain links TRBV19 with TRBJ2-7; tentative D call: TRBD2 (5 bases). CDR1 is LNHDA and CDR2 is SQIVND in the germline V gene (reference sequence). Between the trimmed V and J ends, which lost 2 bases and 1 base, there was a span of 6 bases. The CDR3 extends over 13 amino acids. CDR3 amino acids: CASSITGSYEQYF. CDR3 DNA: TGTGCCAGTAGTATAACGGGGTCCTACGAGCAGTACTTC.

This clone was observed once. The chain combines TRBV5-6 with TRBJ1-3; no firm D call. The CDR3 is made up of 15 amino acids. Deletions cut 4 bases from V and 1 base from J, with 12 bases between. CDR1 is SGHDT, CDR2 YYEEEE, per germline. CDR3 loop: CASSPWRGSGNTIYF. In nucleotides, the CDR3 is TGTGCCAGCAGCCCCTGGAGAGGGTCTGGAAACACCATATATTTT.

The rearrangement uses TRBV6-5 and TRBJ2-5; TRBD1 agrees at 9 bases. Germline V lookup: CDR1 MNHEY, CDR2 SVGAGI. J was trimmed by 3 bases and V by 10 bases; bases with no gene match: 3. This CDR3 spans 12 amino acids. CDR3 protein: CATRTGEETQYF. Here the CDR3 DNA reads TGTGCCACCAGGACAGGGGAAGAGACCCAGTACTTC.

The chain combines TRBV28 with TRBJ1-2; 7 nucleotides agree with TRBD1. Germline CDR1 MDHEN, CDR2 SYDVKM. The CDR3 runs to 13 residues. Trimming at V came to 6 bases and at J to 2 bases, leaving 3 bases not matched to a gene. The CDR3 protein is CASSLGQNYGYTF. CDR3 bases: TGTGCCAGCAGCCTGGGACAGAACTATGGCTACACCTTC.

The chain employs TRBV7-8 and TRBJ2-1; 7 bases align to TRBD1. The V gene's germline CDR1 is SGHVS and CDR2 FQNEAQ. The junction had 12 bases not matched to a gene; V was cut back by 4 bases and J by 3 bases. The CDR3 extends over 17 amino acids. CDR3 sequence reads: CASSSNRNRGDYNEQFF. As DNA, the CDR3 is TGTGCCAGCAGCTCCAACAGGAACAGGGGCGACTACAATGAGCAGTTCTTC.

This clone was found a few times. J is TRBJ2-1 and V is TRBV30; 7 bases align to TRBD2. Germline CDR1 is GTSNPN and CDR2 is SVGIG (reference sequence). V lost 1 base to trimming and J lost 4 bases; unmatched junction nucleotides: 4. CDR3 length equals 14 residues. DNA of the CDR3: TGTGCCTGGAGTGGAAGCGGGGAGTACAATGAGCAGTTCTTC. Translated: CAWSGSGEYNEQFF.

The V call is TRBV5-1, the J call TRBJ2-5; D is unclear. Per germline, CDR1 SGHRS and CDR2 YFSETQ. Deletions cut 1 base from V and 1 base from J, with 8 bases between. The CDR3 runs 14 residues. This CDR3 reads CASSLWSGQETQYF. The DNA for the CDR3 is TGCGCCAGCAGCTTGTGGTCGGGCCAAGAGACCCAGTACTTC.

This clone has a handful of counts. The CDR3 loop is CASSLNPTGTSSGNTIYF. The CDR3 bases are TGCGCCAGCAGCTTGAACCCAACAGGGACCAGCTCTGGAAACACCATATATTTT. The chain has TRBV5-1 and TRBJ1-3, with D perhaps matching TRBD1 (6 bases). Trimming stripped 1 base from V and 0 bases from J, with 17 bases between. CDR1 and CDR2 from the germline V gene are SGHRS and YFSETQ. This CDR3 has 18 residues.

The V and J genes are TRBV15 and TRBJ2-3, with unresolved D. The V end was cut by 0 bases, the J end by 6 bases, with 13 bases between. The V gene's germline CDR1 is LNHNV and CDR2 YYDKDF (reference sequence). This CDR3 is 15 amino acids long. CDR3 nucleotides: TGTGCCACCAGCAGAGATGATGATAGGCGGGATACGCAGTATTTT. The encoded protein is CATSRDDDRRDTQYF.

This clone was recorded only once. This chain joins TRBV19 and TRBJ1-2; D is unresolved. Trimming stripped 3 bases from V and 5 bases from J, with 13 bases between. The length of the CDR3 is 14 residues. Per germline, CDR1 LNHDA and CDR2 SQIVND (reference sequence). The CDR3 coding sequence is TGTGCCAGTAGTATGGATAGCGGAGTATATGGCTACACCTTC. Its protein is CASSMDSGVYGYTF.